This T cell receptor (beta chain) derives from a study of cytomegalovirus exposure and HLA in healthy donors. This clone was detected a few times. Its specificity is unknown. PCR amplification relied on 60 Vbeta primers (plus 13 Jbeta primers). Clones were read by immunoSEQ multiplex PCR, and TCRdb kept only the in-frame ones, dropping some. The sample contains 110,000 or so clones, approximately 12% of which appear only once. Germline CDR1 reads SGHNT; CDR2 reads YYREEE (reference sequence). V lost 4 bases and J 7 bases, leaving 23 bases between the germline ends. The CDR3 contains 16 residues. General observations from the study: Because they were indistinguishable, some V segments, including TRBV6-2 and TRBV6-3, were excluded.

The chain employs TRBV5-4 and TRBJ2-5; D is possibly TRBD2 (5 bases). Specimen: PBMCs. The TCR sequence derives from a man between 35 and 55 years old in good health and CMV-seropositive. The DNA of the CDR3 is TGTGCCAGCAGCGACTTCCCCGGGCCACCCCGGGGGACCCAGTACTTC. This encodes CASSDFPGPPRGTQYF.